This TCR beta chain was sequenced for a study of identifying expanded T cells in peripheral blood. Profiled with immunoSEQ multiplex PCR; TCRdb holds only in-frame clones, not every one. This table has approximately 59,000 clones, more than 70% appearing once. CDR1 and CDR2 (germline): MRHNA, SNTAGT. CDR3 length: 15 amino acids. Unmatched junction bases numbered 3, after V lost 3 bases and J lost 4 bases. The chain uses TRBV6-4 and TRBJ2-6; 7 nucleotides agree with TRBD2. The sample taken for sequencing was blood. This sequence was found in a person aged 18 to 70 in good health. The CDR3: CASSESGAGANVLTF. CDR3 nucleotide sequence: TGTGCCAGCAGTGAGAGCGGGGCCGGGGCCAACGTCCTGACTTTC.